This T cell receptor beta chain was sequenced during a study of shared clonotypes between healthy human individuals. This clone was found a few times. Its antigen is still unknown. Regarding the study as a whole: Generation probability values for non-shared clonotypes were lower than those for clonotypes shared by all four donors.

The CDR3 runs to 13 residues. The V and J ends lost 1 base and 9 bases respectively, with 10 bases between them. The V gene's germline CDR1 is SGHNT and CDR2 YENEEA. Some clones are missing from TCRdb's copy, which holds only in-frame ones; the method was immunoSEQ multiplex PCR. This repertoire shows approximately 640,000 clones, about three quarters found once; its top ten account for less than 2%. The source material was memory CD4+ T cells sorted from blood. As to subset: CD45RA-negative fraction. The chain couples TRBV11-3 to TRBJ2-1, with no clear D. This TCR came from a woman under 40 in good health. CDR3 sequence reads: CASSLVFGAEQFF. As DNA, the CDR3 is TGTGCCAGCAGCTTAGTATTCGGTGCTGAGCAGTTCTTC.